This record covers a single TCR beta chain. These data originate in a study of shared clonotypes between healthy human individuals. Data came from immunoSEQ multiplex PCR; TCRdb stores just in-frame clones and leaves some out. The sample has millions of clones; approximately 90% are singletons. The CDR3 is made up of 16 amino acids. The germline gives CDR1 SEHNR, CDR2 FQNEAQ (reference sequence). V lost 5 bases, J lost 0 bases, and 8 bases stayed unmatched. This clonotype was obtained from a man younger than 35 in good health. The chain carries TRBV7-9 and TRBJ2-3; 7 bases map to TRBD1. Sequenced material: naive CD4+ T cells sorted from blood. Indicated subset: CD45RA+ positively selected. DNA of the CDR3: TGTGCCAGCAGCCCTAGAGGGGGCCCTAGCACAGATACGCAGTATTTT. Encoded protein: CASSPRGGPSTDTQYF.